These 3 T cell receptor beta chains were all obtained from the same sample, sequenced in a study of T cells after yellow fever vaccination. TCRdb ran MiXCR on the 5' RACE reads and lists one entry per CDR3 protein. Found here are hundreds of thousands of distinct CDR3 sequences, roughly 8.4% of them singletons; the top ten hold approximately 15%. The source material was PBMCs, sampled roughly 46 days after the first yellow fever vaccination. The source is a man between 18 and 35 years old who received the YFV17D yellow fever vaccine.

CDR3 nucleotide sequence: TGTGCCAGCAGCTTAGTCGGACTATGGACCCCTGGGGCCAACGTCCTGACTTTC. As protein: CASSLVGLWTPGANVLTF. The chain employs TRBV11-2 and TRBJ2-6; possibly TRBD2 for D (6 bases). CDR1 SGHAT and CDR2 FQNNGV come from the germline V gene. The CDR3 has 18 amino acids. The V end was cut by 1 base, the J end by 2 bases, with 15 bases between. Supplemented by reference TRBV11-2 and TRBJ2-6, the full variable domain reads EAGVAQSPRYKIIEKRQSVAFWCNPISGHATLYWYQQILGQGPKLLIQFQNNGVVDDSQLPKDRFSAERLKGVDSTLKIQPAKLEDSAVYLCASSLVGLWTPGANVLTFGAGSRLTVL.

This clonotype was counted ten times or more. The chain recombines TRBV6-1 with TRBJ1-1; possible D gene TRBD1, 5 bases. The CDR3 is 14 residues long. Trimming stripped 9 bases from V and 3 bases from J, with 17 bases between. Germline V gives CDR1 MNHNS, CDR2 SASEGT. The CDR3 region has the DNA TGTGCCAGTTTCCCTAGGGGTACGGACACTGAAGCTTTCTTT. It translates to CASFPRGTDTEAFF.

This clonotype was counted only a few times. The chain links TRBV4-1 to TRBJ1-5; TRBD1 aligns across 9 bases. Germline assignment: CDR1 MGHRA and CDR2 YSYEKL. The CDR3 has 15 residues. The V and J ends lost 5 bases and 4 bases, in that order; junction bases with no gene match: 6. The CDR3 spells CASSTHGQGNQPQHF. The CDR3 bases are TGCGCCAGCAGCACTCATGGACAGGGGAATCAGCCCCAGCATTTT.